The 3 T cell receptor beta chains below all came from one sample that was sequenced in a study of T cells in pancreatic ductal adenocarcinoma. Generated by immunoSEQ multiplex PCR, the TCRdb table keeps only in-frame clones and is missing some. The sample comprises around 100,000 clones, roughly 96% of which are singletons, and roughly 3% rests with the top ten. Surgery without prior neoadjuvant therapy was the treatment of the selected pancreatic ductal adenocarcinoma patients. Material for sequencing was PBMCs. These receptors were taken from a human donor with pancreatic ductal adenocarcinoma.

This chain uses TRBV18 with TRBJ1-5; no reliable D call. The CDR3 has 13 amino acids. Looked up from germline, CDR1 is KGHSH and CDR2 is LQKENI. V lost 3 bases, J lost 6 bases, and 9 bases lay in between. DNA for the CDR3: TGTGCCAGCTCACCGGGAGAGGGTCAGCCCCAGCATTTT. Its translation is CASSPGEGQPQHF.

The chain carries TRBV9 and TRBJ1-2; unclear D gene. The CDR3 has 13 amino acids. Germline CDR1 and CDR2: SGDLS and YYNGEE. V gave up 5 bases and J gave up 6 bases, with 14 bases separating them. CDR3 sequence: CASRGGQSDGYTF. In DNA, the CDR3 is TGTGCCAGCAGGGGTGGGCAGAGTGATGGCTACACCTTC.

The gene calls are TRBV18 and TRBJ2-7; 7 bases line up with TRBD2. After removal of 1 base from V and 3 bases from J, the junction contained 21 bases not matched to a gene. Germline values: CDR1 KGHSH, CDR2 LQKENI. The length of the CDR3 is 20 residues. CDR3 bases: TGTGCCAGCTCACCACTGAACCCTAGTGGGAGAACCGGGACTAACTACGAGCAGTACTTC. Translated, it gives CASSPLNPSGRTGTNYEQYF.